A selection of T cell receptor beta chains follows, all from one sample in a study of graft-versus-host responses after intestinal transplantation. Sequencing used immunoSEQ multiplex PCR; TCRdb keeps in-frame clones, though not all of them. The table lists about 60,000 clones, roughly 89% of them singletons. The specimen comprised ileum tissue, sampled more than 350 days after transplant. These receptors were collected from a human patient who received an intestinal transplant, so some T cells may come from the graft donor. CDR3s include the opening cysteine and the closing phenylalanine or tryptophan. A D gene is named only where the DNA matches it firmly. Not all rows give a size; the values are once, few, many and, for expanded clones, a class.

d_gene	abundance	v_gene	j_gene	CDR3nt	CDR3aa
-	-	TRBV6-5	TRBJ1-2	TGTGCCAGCAACTCAGGGGCGGGGAACTATGGCTACACCTTC	CASNSGAGNYGYTF
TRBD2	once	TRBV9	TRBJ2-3	TGTGCCAGCAGCCCTCAGAGCGGGATAGATACGCAGTATTTT	CASSPQSGIDTQYF
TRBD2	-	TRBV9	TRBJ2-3	TGTGCCAGCAGCGCCCAACCCGGGGGGGGAGATACGCAGTATTTT	CASSAQPGGGDTQYF
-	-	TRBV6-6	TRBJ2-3	TGTGCCAGCAGTTACCTAGGGACCGGCCCAGATACGCAGTATTTT	CASSYLGTGPDTQYF
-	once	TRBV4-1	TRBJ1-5	TGCGCCAGCAGCCATGCAAGTAGTGACAGACGGAATCAGCCCCAGCATTTT	CASSHASSDRRNQPQHF
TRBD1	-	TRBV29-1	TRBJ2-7	TGCAGCGCTGGGACAGGAAGCTCCTACGAGCAGTACTTC	CSAGTGSSYEQYF
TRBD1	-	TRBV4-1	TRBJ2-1	TGCGCCAGCAGCCAAGTAGTAGGGGGACAGGGGGCAAATGAGCAGTTCTTC	CASSQVVGGQGANEQFF
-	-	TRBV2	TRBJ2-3	TGTGCCAGCAAGGAAGCGGATCGACATACGCAGTATTTT	CASKEADRHTQYF
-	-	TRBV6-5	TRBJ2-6	TGTGCCAGCTGCCCAAAGGGGGCTGGGGCCAACGTCCTGACTTTC	CASCPKGAGANVLTF
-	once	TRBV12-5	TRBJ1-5	TGTGCTAGTGGCCACAGGGTGGACCAGCCCCAGCATTTT	CASGHRVDQPQHF
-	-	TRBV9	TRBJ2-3	TGTGCCAGCAGCGTAGACGGGTTCCCCACAGATACGCAGTATTTT	CASSVDGFPTDTQYF
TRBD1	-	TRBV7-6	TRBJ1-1	TGTGCCAGCAGCCCACGGGGAGGACAGGGGGGAAACACTGAAGCTTTCTTT	CASSPRGGQGGNTEAFF
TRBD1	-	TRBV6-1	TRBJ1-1	TGTGCCAGCAGTGAAGCGGGGACAGGTAAGAGGACTGAAGCTTTCTTT	CASSEAGTGKRTEAFF
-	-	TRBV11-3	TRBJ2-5	TGTGCCAGCAGCTTAGCTAGCGAACCTCAAGAGACCCAGTACTTC	CASSLASEPQETQYF
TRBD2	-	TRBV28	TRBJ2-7	TGTGCCAGCAGCCCGGGACTAGCGGGGTTTGGGGAGTACTTC	CASSPGLAGFGEYF
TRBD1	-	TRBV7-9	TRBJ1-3	TGTGCCAGCAGCTCTGACCGGGACAGGGGGAATACCATATATTTT	CASSSDRDRGNTIYF
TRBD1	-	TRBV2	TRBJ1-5	TGTGCCACCGCTAGCGGGACAGGCTTCAATCAGCCCCAGCATTTT	CATASGTGFNQPQHF
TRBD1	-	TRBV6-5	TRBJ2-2	TGTGCCACCAGAGGGGGCGCGATCGGGGAGCTGTTTTTT	CATRGGAIGELFF
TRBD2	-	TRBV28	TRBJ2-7	TGTGCCAGCAGTTTAGGACTAGCGGGAGGATCGCACGAGCAGTACTTC	CASSLGLAGGSHEQYF
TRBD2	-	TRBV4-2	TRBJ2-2	TGTGCCAGCAGCCAAGGGACTAGCGACACCGGGGAGCTGTTTTTT	CASSQGTSDTGELFF
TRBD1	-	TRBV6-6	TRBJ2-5	TGTGCCAGCAGCTTCTCCCGACAGGGACGAGAGACCCAGTACTTC	CASSFSRQGRETQYF
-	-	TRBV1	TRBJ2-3	TGCACCAGCAGCTCCGCCCTAGTAGGGACTAGCGGGAGCATTAGCACAGATACGCAGTATTTT	CTSSSALVGTSGSISTDTQYF
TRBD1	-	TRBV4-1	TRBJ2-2	TGCGCCAGCAGCCAAGTGAGACAGGGGAAGACCGGGGAGCTGTTTTTT	CASSQVRQGKTGELFF
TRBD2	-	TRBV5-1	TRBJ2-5	TGCGCCAGCAGCCGGCGACTAGCGGGGGTTTTAGAGACCCAGTACTTC	CASSRRLAGVLETQYF
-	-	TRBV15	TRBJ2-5	TGTGCCACCAGCAGAGACAGGACAGCGGAGACCCAGTACTTC	CATSRDRTAETQYF
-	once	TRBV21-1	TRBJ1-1	TGTGCCAGCAGCAAACTTCCCCCGGGACAGGGGTCCTCCAGGGGGGAAGCTTTCTTT	CASSKLPPGQGSSRGEAFF
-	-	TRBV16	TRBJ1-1	TGTGCCAGCAGCCGGGACCAGGGTTACACTGAAGCTTTCTTT	CASSRDQGYTEAFF
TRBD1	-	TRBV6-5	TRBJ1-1	TGTGCCAGCAGTTTCGGACAGGGGGCTGAAGCTTTCTTT	CASSFGQGAEAFF
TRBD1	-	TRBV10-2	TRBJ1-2	TGCGCCAGCAGGGGTTCGGACAGGACGGGATTCTATGGCTACACCTTC	CASRGSDRTGFYGYTF
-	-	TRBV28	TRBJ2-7	TGTGCCAGCAGTTTATTGGGGGACTCCTACGAGCAGTACTTC	CASSLLGDSYEQYF
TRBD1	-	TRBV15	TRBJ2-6	TGTGCCACCAGCAGGGCCGGGACAGCCTCCTCTGGGGCCAACGTCCTGACTTTC	CATSRAGTASSGANVLTF
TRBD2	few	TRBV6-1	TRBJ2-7	TGTGCCAGCAGTGAAGGACTAGCGGGAGGGTTCGAGCAGTACTTC	CASSEGLAGGFEQYF
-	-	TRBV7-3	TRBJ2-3	TGTGCCAGCAGCTTGGGATTTGGCACAGATACGCAGTATTTT	CASSLGFGTDTQYF
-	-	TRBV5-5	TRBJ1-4	TGTGCCAGCAGCTTGGGCGCCGGATCAACTAATGAAAAACTGTTTTTT	CASSLGAGSTNEKLFF
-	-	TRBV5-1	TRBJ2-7	TGCGCCAGCAGCACGGACTACGAGCAGTACTTC	CASSTDYEQYF
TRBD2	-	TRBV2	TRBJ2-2	TGTGCCAGCAGCCGTGCTAGCGGGAGCGGCGGGGAGCTGTTTTTT	CASSRASGSGGELFF
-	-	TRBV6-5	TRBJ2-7	TGTGCCAGCAGTTACAGGCCGGGACCCTACGAGCAGTACTTC	CASSYRPGPYEQYF
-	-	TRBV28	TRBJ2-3	TGTGCCAGCAGCCCGGACAGACTACCCACAGATACGCAGTATTTT	CASSPDRLPTDTQYF
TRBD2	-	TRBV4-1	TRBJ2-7	TGCGCCAGCAGCCAAGAGCAAGCGGGGGGCTACGAGCAGTACTTC	CASSQEQAGGYEQYF
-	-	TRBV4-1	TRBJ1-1	TGCGCCAGCAGCCTTAGACAGGCCCGTGAAGCTTTCTTT	CASSLRQAREAFF
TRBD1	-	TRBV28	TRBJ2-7	TGTGCCAGCAGGACAGGGGGCGCGGTGGGAGAGCAGTACTTC	CASRTGGAVGEQYF
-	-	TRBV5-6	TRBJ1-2	TGTGCCAGCAGCCCCGAAGGGGGTTACGCGAACCGAAACTATGGCTACACCTTC	CASSPEGGYANRNYGYTF
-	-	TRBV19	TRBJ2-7	TGTGCCAGTAGTGCAGGGGCGGTCATCTCCTACGAGCAGTACTTC	CASSAGAVISYEQYF
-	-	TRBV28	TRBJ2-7	TGTGCCAGCAGTTTAGGGGGGAACTCCTACGAGCAGTACTTC	CASSLGGNSYEQYF
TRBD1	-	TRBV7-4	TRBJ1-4	TGTGCCAGCAGCTTCCCGACAGGGGATGGTGAAAAACTGTTTTTT	CASSFPTGDGEKLFF
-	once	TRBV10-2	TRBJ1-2	TGCGCCAGCACAGAGGGAAGCTATGGCTACACCTTC	CASTEGSYGYTF
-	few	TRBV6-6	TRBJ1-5	TGTGCCAGCAGTTACCCAGGGGGCAATCAGCCCCAGCATTTT	CASSYPGGNQPQHF
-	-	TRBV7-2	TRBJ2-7	TGTGCCAGCAGCTTAAGGGGACACCGCTCCTACGAGCAGTACTTC	CASSLRGHRSYEQYF
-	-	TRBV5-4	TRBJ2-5	TGTGCCAGCAGCCTGCGGCTGGGGGAGACCCAGTACTTC	CASSLRLGETQYF